The present entry profiles one T cell receptor (beta chain) with its context. As handled by the study authors: Nucleated cell counts were estimated from reference gene primer amplification. The protocol was immunoSEQ multiplex PCR, while the TCRdb copy is restricted to in-frame clones and leaves out a portion. The D gene and trimming were derived from the DNA, and the V and J assignments and clone size from that table. The table includes about 240,000 clones, roughly 82% detected once. These data come from a study of blood T cell repertoires in COVID-19. On the study more broadly: PBMCs, B-cell-depleted T cells, or T cells provided the cDNA or gDNA that made up the material.

V shed 2 bases and J 6 bases; nucleotides not matched to a gene: 8. Germline loops: CDR1 SGDLS, CDR2 YYNGEE. CDR3 length: 15 amino acids. The V call is TRBV9, the J call TRBJ2-1, with 7 bases identical to TRBD2. This TCR derives from an elderly man with acute or convalescent COVID-19. Input material: peripheral blood. The CDR3 DNA reads as TGTGCCAGCAGCGTGGGGGGGTCTGGAAGCAATGAGCAGTTCTTC. As protein: CASSVGGSGSNEQFF.